This is a list of T cell receptor beta chains from one sample in a study of CD8 T cells in Susac syndrome. Via MiXCR, TCRdb re-called the immunoSEQ multiplex PCR reads, giving one row per CDR3 protein. The sample shows about 120,000 distinct CDR3 sequences, around 92% of them seen only once. Sequencing was performed on CD8+ T cells from PBMCs. These receptors were taken from a human donor in good health. CDR3s include the opening cysteine and the closing phenylalanine or tryptophan. Fields, in order: V gene, D gene, clone size, J gene, CDR3 length, CDR3 DNA, CDR3 protein. The D gene is left open where the match is weak. Some rows have no size entry. The others give once, few or many, or a class for an expanded clone.

V: TRBV20-1; D: NA; size: NA; J: TRBJ1-4; length: 13; DNA: TGCAGTGCTGTCGAATCAACTAATGAAAAACTGTTTTTT; CDR3: CSAVESTNEKLFF
V: TRBV11-2; D: NA; size: NA; J: TRBJ2-6; length: 15; DNA: TGTGCCAGCAGCCCCCACAGCTCTGGGGCCAACGTCCTGACTTTC; CDR3: CASSPHSSGANVLTF
V: TRBV29-1; D: TRBD1; size: NA; J: TRBJ2-7; length: 12; DNA: TGCAGCGTTGCGGAGACAGGGGTCGAGCAGTACTTC; CDR3: CSVAETGVEQYF
V: TRBV6-5; D: NA; size: NA; J: TRBJ1-3; length: 13; DNA: TGTGCCAGCAGGCCACCTGGAGGCTCAAACATATATTTT; CDR3: CASRPPGGSNIYF
V: TRBV6-5; D: NA; size: NA; J: TRBJ2-6; length: 19; DNA: TGTGCCAGCAGTTACCGACTCAACCTGGCTCCCCCTGGGGCCAACGTCCTGACTTTC; CDR3: CASSYRLNLAPPGANVLTF
V: TRBV27; D: TRBD2; size: NA; J: TRBJ2-7; length: 18; DNA: TGTGCCAGCAGTTTATCACCCGGGACTAGTTCCCGCTCCTACGAGCAGTACTTC; CDR3: CASSLSPGTSSRSYEQYF
V: TRBV6-2/TRBV6-3; D: TRBD1; size: once; J: TRBJ2-7; length: 15; DNA: TGTGCCAGCAACTTCCGGGACAGGGGAGACTACGAGCAGTACTTC; CDR3: CASNFRDRGDYEQYF
V: TRBV20-1; D: TRBD2; size: NA; J: TRBJ2-7; length: 16; DNA: TGCAGTGCTAGTGGGGATCCCGGGACTAGCGGCTACGAGCAGTACTTC; CDR3: CSASGDPGTSGYEQYF
V: TRBV4-3; D: NA; size: NA; J: TRBJ2-3; length: 13; DNA: TGCGCCAGCAGCCCTCGGACCCCAGATACGCAGTATTTT; CDR3: CASSPRTPDTQYF
V: TRBV2; D: TRBD2; size: NA; J: TRBJ2-1; length: 15; DNA: TGTGCCAGCAGTCCTCTCACTAGCGGGGGCAATGAGCAGTTCTTC; CDR3: CASSPLTSGGNEQFF
V: TRBV9; D: TRBD1; size: NA; J: TRBJ1-3; length: 14; DNA: TGTGCCAGCAGCTTCGACAGGGAAGGAAACATCATATATTTT; CDR3: CASSFDREGNIIYF
V: TRBV7-9; D: TRBD1; size: once; J: TRBJ2-4; length: 13; DNA: TGTGCCAGCAGGGTGACAGGGGTTAGCATTCAGTACTTC; CDR3: CASRVTGVSIQYF
V: TRBV12-5; D: TRBD2; size: NA; J: TRBJ2-4; length: 21; DNA: TGTGCTAGTGGTTTGGTACCAGGCACTAGCGGGGTGCAAATCCAACAAAACATTCAGTACTTC; CDR3: CASGLVPGTSGVQIQQNIQYF
V: TRBV25-1; D: NA; size: NA; J: TRBJ2-3; length: 14; DNA: TGTGCCAGCAGTGATCTCGGACGCACAGATACGCAGTATTTT; CDR3: CASSDLGRTDTQYF
V: TRBV7-9; D: NA; size: NA; J: TRBJ2-7; length: 13; DNA: TGTGCCAGCAGCTTAAACGGGGATCGGGAGCAGTACTTC; CDR3: CASSLNGDREQYF
V: TRBV28; D: NA; size: NA; J: TRBJ1-1; length: 14; DNA: TGTGCCAGCAGCCTGAACCCAGGGCGCACTGAAGCTTTCTTT; CDR3: CASSLNPGRTEAFF
V: TRBV20-1; D: TRBD2; size: NA; J: TRBJ2-1; length: 12; DNA: TGCAGTGCTAGGGGGACTAGCAGTGAGCAGTTCTTC; CDR3: CSARGTSSEQFF
V: TRBV30; D: NA; size: NA; J: TRBJ2-1; length: 11; DNA: TGTGCCTGGGACCATTACAATGAGCAGTTCTTC; CDR3: CAWDHYNEQFF
V: TRBV3-1; D: TRBD2; size: NA; J: TRBJ2-2; length: 16; DNA: TGTGCCAGCAGCCCGTACGGGGGGGTGAACACCGGGGAGCTGTTTTTT; CDR3: CASSPYGGVNTGELFF
V: TRBV29-1; D: NA; size: NA; J: TRBJ1-2; length: 12; DNA: TGCAGCGTAACGACAGCCGGCCCCGGCTACACCTTC; CDR3: CSVTTAGPGYTF
V: TRBV28; D: NA; size: once; J: TRBJ1-1; length: 16; DNA: TGTGCCAGCAGTTCCCAACCGGTTGGGCGGCGGACTGAAGCTTTCTTT; CDR3: CASSSQPVGRRTEAFF
V: TRBV9; D: TRBD2; size: NA; J: TRBJ2-4; length: 13; DNA: TGTGCCAGCAGCATGAGCGGGAGAGACATTCAGTACTTC; CDR3: CASSMSGRDIQYF